This record covers a single T cell receptor (beta chain). The target antigen is unknown. The authors ran a second PCR of about 7 to 11 cycles using a sample-barcoded 5' primer and a J-beta primer mix. With 12 random nucleotides, a template-switch adaptor tagged each individual cDNA molecule. TCRdb re-called the 5' RACE reads through MiXCR, storing one row per CDR3 protein. The table has some 890,000 distinct CDR3 sequences, roughly 29% seen once. Isolating PBMCs gave at least 6 million of these cells per sample. This entry comes from a study of blood T cells in healthy people across ages. Regarding the study as a whole: The CMV status of each donor remained undetermined, and this could have confounded shifts in expanded clonotypes.

The V segment lost 6 bases and the J segment 6 bases; nucleotides outside the gene matches: 9. The CDR3 totals 14 residues. The same data also went into a second study, on T cells of mothers and their children.

The chain links TRBV12-3 or TRBV12-4 to TRBJ1-2; 8 bases match TRBD1. This clonotype was obtained from a woman aged 40 to 50 in good health. Sequencing used blood. The CDR3 protein is CASRDRGQGNGYTF. CDR3 bases: TGTGCCAGCAGGGACCGAGGACAGGGAAATGGCTACACCTTC.